This T cell receptor beta chain emerged from a study of a mutant IDH1 vaccine in newly diagnosed glioma. Sequenced by immunoSEQ multiplex PCR; TCRdb stores in-frame clones only, minus some. There are about 92,000 clones in the sample; around three quarters occur only once, and around 7% lies in the top ten. Indicated time point: baseline, week 1 (first vaccination visit). Treatment: pre-vaccination baseline after standard-of-care therapy. Each tumor in the donors was a new WHO grade 3 or 4 astrocytoma, IDH1-mutant and ATRX-lost. The clonotype was recovered from a man aged 40-49 years with glioma. Sequencing used PBMCs, obtained from a glioma patient treated with radiotherapy, temozolomide or both.

The DNA of the CDR3 is TGCGCCAGCAGCAGCAGCCCGGGCTGGACTGAAGCTTTCTTT. It specifies CASSSSPGWTEAFF. This chain joins TRBV5-1 and TRBJ1-1; D call uncertain. There are 14 residues in the CDR3. The germline V gene encodes CDR1 SGHRS and CDR2 YFSETQ. The V and J ends lost 4 bases and 5 bases respectively, with 15 bases between them.